Listed here are 23 T cell receptor beta chains from one sample, sequenced in a study of T cell responses to AZD1222 COVID-19 vaccine. Profiled with immunoSEQ multiplex PCR; TCRdb holds only in-frame clones, not every one. The table has tens of thousands of clones, 89% seen once. This material consisted of peripheral blood, taken 28 days after the second AZD1222 dose. The receptors originated from an adult who received the AZD1222 COVID-19 vaccine.

The V call is TRBV12-3 or TRBV12-4, the J call TRBJ1-5; D gene unclear. CDR3 length: 13 residues. The V end lost 5 bases, the J end lost 7 bases, and 12 bases lay between the germline ends. This CDR3 reads CASSPIFGQPQHF. CDR3 bases: TGTGCCAGCAGTCCCATCTTCGGCCAGCCCCAGCATTTT.

The chain couples TRBV11-3 to TRBJ1-4; D is ambiguous. The CDR3 runs 16 residues. Germline V gene data show CDR1 as SGHNT and CDR2 as YENEEA. Trimming took 5 bases from V and 4 from J, leaving 17 bases between them. The CDR3, as DNA: TGTGCCAGCAGCCCATCCGGAGGCGCTCTTAATGAAAAACTGTTTTTT. Translation gives CASSPSGGALNEKLFF.

The chain recombines TRBV5-1 with TRBJ2-1, with 8 nucleotides matching TRBD2. CDR3 length equals 18 residues. Germline trimming cut 5 bases from V and 8 bases from J; bases unmatched to any gene: 21. CDR1 is SGHRS, CDR2 YFSETQ, per germline. The CDR3 DNA is TGCGCCAGCAGTCAAACCACGGTGGGACTAGAGAGGGGGTATGAGCAGTTCTTC. Residues: CASSQTTVGLERGYEQFF.

This clone was observed a few times. This chain connects TRBV6-2 or TRBV6-3 to TRBJ1-3, with D possibly matching TRBD1 (5 bases). Germline values: CDR1 MNHEY, CDR2 SVGEGT. V shed 0 bases and J shed 1 base, with 16 bases lying between them. This CDR3 is 18 amino acids long. The DNA for the CDR3 is TGTGCCAGCAGTTACTCTCGCGGGACCGAGTTATCTGGAAACACCATATATTTT. This gives the protein CASSYSRGTELSGNTIYF.

The chain is built from TRBV6-5 and TRBJ2-5, with D perhaps matching TRBD1 or TRBD2 (5 bases each). CDR1 is MNHEY and CDR2 is SVGAGI in the germline V gene. CDR3 size: 14 residues. V lost 2 bases and J 3 bases, leaving 10 bases between the germline ends. CDR3 nucleotides: TGTGCCAGCAGTTACGGGGGTAGGGAAGAGACCCAGTACTTC. Its protein product is CASSYGGREETQYF.

This chain joins TRBV29-1 and TRBJ2-3; 14 bases match TRBD2. The CDR3 sequence is 16 residues long. Germline lookup yields CDR1 SQVTM and CDR2 ANQGSEA. V lost 4 bases, J lost 0 bases, and 3 bases stayed unmatched. CDR3 region: CSVAGTSGGSTDTQYF. In DNA, the CDR3 is TGCAGCGTTGCCGGGACTAGCGGGGGAAGCACAGATACGCAGTATTTT.

CDR3 sequence (DNA): TGTGCCAGTAGTGGGGACAGGATCTATGGCTACACCTTC. Protein product: CASSGDRIYGYTF. V gene TRBV19 combines with J gene TRBJ1-2, with 8 bases aligning to TRBD1. Trimming at V came to 5 bases and at J to 4 bases, leaving 3 bases not matched to a gene. The CDR3 runs to 13 residues. The V gene's germline CDR1 is LNHDA and CDR2 SQIVND (reference sequence).

The chain links TRBV11-3 to TRBJ1-4, with 10 bases that match TRBD1. Per germline, CDR1 SGHNT and CDR2 YENEEA. With 4 bases clipped from V and 7 bases from J, the junction kept 6 bases outside the gene matches. The CDR3 runs 15 residues. In DNA, the CDR3 is TGTGCCAGCAGCTCTCGGACAGGGGGGAGTGAAAAACTGTTTTTT. Its translation is CASSSRTGGSEKLFF.

The chain is built from TRBV5-1 and TRBJ2-3, with 8 nucleotides matching TRBD2. The CDR3 contains 15 residues. V shed 5 bases, J shed 4 bases, and the junction held 9 bases outside the gene matches. The germline gives CDR1 SGHRS, CDR2 YFSETQ. The CDR3 loop is CASRPSTGGSDTQYF. The DNA for the CDR3 is TGCGCCAGCAGACCCTCGACGGGGGGGTCAGATACGCAGTATTTT.

The genes are TRBV5-6 and TRBJ1-2; 8 nucleotides line up with TRBD1. CDR3 size: 15 residues. Trimming cost V 6 bases and J 4 bases; bases outside gene matches: 11. CDR1 and CDR2 from the germline V gene are SGHDT and YYEEEE. The CDR3 reads CASILGTGDSYGYTF. The CDR3 DNA sequence: TGTGCCAGCATCCTCGGGACAGGTGATTCCTATGGCTACACCTTC.

This clone was recorded once. The V gene is TRBV15, the J gene TRBJ1-6; 8 bases agree with TRBD1. Looked up from germline, CDR1 is LNHNV and CDR2 is YYDKDF (reference sequence). With 3 bases clipped from V and 2 bases from J, the junction kept 9 bases outside the gene matches. The CDR3 has 18 residues. CDR3 DNA: TGTGCCACCAGCAGCCCCGGACAGGGTGGAGCCTATAATTCACCCCTCCACTTT. Translation: CATSSPGQGGAYNSPLHF. The entire variable domain, with the rest obtained from reference TRBV15 and TRBJ1-6, is as follows: DAMVIQNPRYQVTQFGKPVTLSCSQTLNHNVMYWYQQKSSQAPKLLFHYYDKDFNNEADTPDNFQSRRPNTSFCFLDIRSPGLGDTAMYLCATSSPGQGGAYNSPLHFGNGTRLTVT.

The CDR3 spells CSAGASGGASVGELFF. CDR3 DNA sequence: TGCAGCGCCGGGGCTAGCGGGGGGGCCTCCGTCGGGGAGCTGTTTTTT. This sequence joins TRBV29-1 and TRBJ2-2; TRBD2 matches 12 bases. V shed 7 bases, J shed 7 bases, and the junction held 13 bases outside the gene matches. The CDR3 covers 16 residues. CDR1 is SQVTM and CDR2 is ANQGSEA in the germline V gene.

The CDR3: CAVRGGSTDTQYF. The CDR3 DNA sequence: TGTGCCGTCCGCGGGGGGAGCACAGATACGCAGTATTTT. This chain connects TRBV14 to TRBJ2-3, with 8 positions matching TRBD2. Trimming removed 11 bases from V and 0 bases from J; junction bases left unmatched: 4. Germline V gene data show CDR1 as SGHDN and CDR2 as FVKESK. The CDR3 loop spans 13 amino acids.

CDR3 DNA: TGTGCCAGCAGCCCCACGCTCCTGAACACCGGGGAGCTGTTTTTT. Protein product: CASSPTLLNTGELFF. V gene TRBV9 combines with J gene TRBJ2-2; D gene uncertain. V was cut by 4 bases and J by 1 base, with 11 bases left in between. Per germline, CDR1 SGDLS and CDR2 YYNGEE. The CDR3 is made up of 15 amino acids. Filled out from reference TRBV9 and TRBJ2-2, the complete variable domain reads DSGVTQTPKHLITATGQRVTLRCSPRSGDLSVYWYQQSLDQGLQFLIQYYNGEERAKGNILERFSAQQFPDLHSELNLSSLELGDSALYFCASSPTLLNTGELFFGEGSRLTVL.

This chain links TRBV7-3 with TRBJ1-2; 8 bases map to TRBD1. The junction had 8 bases not matched to a gene; V was cut back by 1 base and J by 4 bases. The germline gives CDR1 SGHTA, CDR2 FQGTGA. The CDR3 sequence is 16 residues long. The chain's CDR3 is CASSLNQGAISYGYTF. In DNA form, the CDR3 reads TGTGCCAGCAGCTTAAATCAGGGGGCTATAAGCTATGGCTACACCTTC.

J is TRBJ2-1 and V is TRBV7-2, with 11 bases aligning to TRBD2. The germline gives CDR1 SGHTA, CDR2 FQGNSA. This CDR3 has 16 residues. The junction had 5 bases not matched to a gene; V was cut back by 5 bases and J by 2 bases. The CDR3 here is CASSSTSGGAYNEQFF. In DNA form, the CDR3 reads TGTGCCAGCAGCAGCACTAGCGGGGGAGCCTACAATGAGCAGTTCTTC.

The chain has TRBV19 and TRBJ1-2; D possibly corresponds to TRBD1 (5 bases). CDR1 LNHDA and CDR2 SQIVND come from the germline V gene (reference sequence). V was trimmed by 1 base and J by 0 bases, leaving 9 bases between them. There are 15 residues in the CDR3. The CDR3 DNA is TGTGCCAGTAGTATAGTGGGGGGACCTAACTATGGCTACACCTTC. Its translation: CASSIVGGPNYGYTF. The whole variable domain, filled in from reference TRBV19 and TRBJ1-2, reads DGGITQSPKYLFRKEGQNVTLSCEQNLNHDAMYWYRQDPGQGLRLIYYSQIVNDFQKGDIAEGYSVSREKKESFPLTVTSAQKNPTAFYLCASSIVGGPNYGYTFGSGTRLTVV.

CDR3 protein: CASSVEGWETQYF. In nucleotides, the CDR3 is TGTGCCAGCAGCGTAGAGGGGTGGGAGACCCAGTACTTC. This chain links TRBV9 with TRBJ2-5, with a tentative D call TRBD1 (5 bases). This CDR3 has 13 amino acids. Trimming cost V 0 bases and J 5 bases, with 8 bases left between them. Germline CDR1 reads SGDLS; CDR2 reads YYNGEE.

In this sample, this clone turned up once. The V call is TRBV29-1, the J call TRBJ1-1; TRBD1 agrees at 10 bases. Germline V lookup: CDR1 SQVTM, CDR2 ANQGSEA. J lost 3 bases, V lost 4 bases, and 5 bases had no gene match. This CDR3 is built from 14 residues. The CDR3 loop is CSVAETGGYTEAFF. The DNA for the CDR3 is TGCAGCGTTGCCGAGACAGGGGGCTACACTGAAGCTTTCTTT.

J is TRBJ1-5 and V is TRBV10-1; TRBD1 might be the D (5 bases). With 11 bases removed from V and 6 bases from J, the gap between germline ends came to 14 bases. This CDR3 spans 12 amino acids. Per the germline V gene, CDR1 is WNHNN and CDR2 is SYGVQD (reference sequence). Here the CDR3 DNA reads TGCGCCCGCGTCTTGGGGCGTCAGCCCCAGCATTTT. It translates to CARVLGRQPQHF.

V usage is TRBV13 and J usage is TRBJ2-2; tentative D call: TRBD1 (6 bases). This CDR3 has 17 residues. The ends were cut back, 2 bases at V and 4 bases at J, with 17 bases in the middle. Germline CDR1 PRHDT, CDR2 FYEKMQ (reference sequence). The CDR3, as DNA: TGTGCCAGCAGCTTAAGATCCAGGGGCAGAGGCACCGGGGAGCTGTTTTTT. It specifies CASSLRSRGRGTGELFF. Variable domain in full (rest from reference TRBV13 and TRBJ2-2): AAGVIQSPRHLIKEKRETATLKCYPIPRHDTVYWYQQGPGQDPQFLISFYEKMQSDKGSIPDRFSAQQFSDYHSELNMSSLELGDSALYFCASSLRSRGRGTGELFFGEGSRLTVL.

J is TRBJ2-5 and V is TRBV6-2 or TRBV6-3, with 8 bases lining up with TRBD1. Germline CDR1 and CDR2: MNHEY and SVGEGT. This CDR3 has 15 amino acids. The ends lost 2 bases at V and 5 bases at J; junction bases unmatched: 7. The DNA for the CDR3 is TGTGCCAGCAGTTACGCCAGGGGGCGTCGGGAGACCCAGTACTTC. Amino acid sequence: CASSYARGRRETQYF.

This clone was seen only once. The chain has TRBV6-2 or TRBV6-3 and TRBJ1-5, with 7 bases matching TRBD1. Germline V gene lookup returns CDR1 MNHEY and CDR2 SVGEGT. Trimming at V came to 5 bases and at J to 1 base, leaving 8 bases not matched to a gene. CDR3 length: 16 residues. CDR3 bases: TGTGCCAGCAGTACCCCGACAGGGTGGAGCAATCAGCCCCAGCATTTT. Its protein is CASSTPTGWSNQPQHF.